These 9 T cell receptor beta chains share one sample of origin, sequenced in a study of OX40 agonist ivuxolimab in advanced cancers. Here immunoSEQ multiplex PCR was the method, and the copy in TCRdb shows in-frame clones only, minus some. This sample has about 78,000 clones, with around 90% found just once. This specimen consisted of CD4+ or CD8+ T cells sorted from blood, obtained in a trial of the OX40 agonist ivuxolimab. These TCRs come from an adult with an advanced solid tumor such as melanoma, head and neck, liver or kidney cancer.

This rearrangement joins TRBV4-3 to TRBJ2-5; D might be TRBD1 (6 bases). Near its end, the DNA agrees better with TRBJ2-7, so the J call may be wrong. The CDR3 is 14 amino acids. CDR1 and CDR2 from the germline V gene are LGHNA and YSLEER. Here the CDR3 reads CASSQEQGIYEQYF. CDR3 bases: TGCGCCAGCAGCCAAGAGCAGGGGATCTACGAGCAGTACTTC.

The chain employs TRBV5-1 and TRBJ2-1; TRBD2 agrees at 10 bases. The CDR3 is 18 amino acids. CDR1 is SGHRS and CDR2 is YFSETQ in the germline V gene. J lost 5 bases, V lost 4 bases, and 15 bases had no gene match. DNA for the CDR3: TGCGCCAGCAGCCGCCTAGCGGGAGTGGGGGGTGGGAACAATGAGCAGTTCTTC. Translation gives CASSRLAGVGGGNNEQFF.

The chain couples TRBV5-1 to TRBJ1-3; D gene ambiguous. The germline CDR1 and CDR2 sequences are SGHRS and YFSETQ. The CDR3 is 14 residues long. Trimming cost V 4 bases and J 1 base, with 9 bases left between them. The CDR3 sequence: CASSLPGSGNTIYF. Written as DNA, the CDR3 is TGCGCCAGCAGCCTACCCGGGTCTGGAAACACCATATATTTT.

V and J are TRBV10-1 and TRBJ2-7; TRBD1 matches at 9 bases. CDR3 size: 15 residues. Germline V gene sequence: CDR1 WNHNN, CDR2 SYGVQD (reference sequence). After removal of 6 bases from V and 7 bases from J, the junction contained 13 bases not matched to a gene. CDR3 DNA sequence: TGCGCCAGCAGCCCCACCTTGACAGGGGGAAGTGAGCAGTACTTC. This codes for CASSPTLTGGSEQYF.

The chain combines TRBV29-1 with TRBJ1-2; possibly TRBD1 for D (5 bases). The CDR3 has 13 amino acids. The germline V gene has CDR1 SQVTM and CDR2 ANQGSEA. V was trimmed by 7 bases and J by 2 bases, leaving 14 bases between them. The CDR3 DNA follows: TGCAGCGCTAACCCGGGACCCAACTATGGCTACACCTTC. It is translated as CSANPGPNYGYTF.

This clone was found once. CDR3 nucleotide sequence: TGTGCCAGCATTGAGGGAGGGCTAAGTCAGCAGTTCTTC. Translation gives CASIEGGLSQQFF. The chain combines TRBV6-5 with TRBJ2-1; 7 bases line up with TRBD2. Germline V lookup: CDR1 MNHEY, CDR2 SVGAGI. This CDR3 contains 13 residues. Losses at the gene ends were 7 bases for V and 11 bases for J; bases not matched to a gene: 11.

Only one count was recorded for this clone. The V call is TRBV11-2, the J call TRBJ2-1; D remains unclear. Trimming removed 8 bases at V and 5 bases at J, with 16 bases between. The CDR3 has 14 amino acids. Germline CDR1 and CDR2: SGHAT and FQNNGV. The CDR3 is CASQELRTNNEQFF. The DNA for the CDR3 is TGTGCCAGCCAAGAATTGAGGACCAACAATGAGCAGTTCTTC. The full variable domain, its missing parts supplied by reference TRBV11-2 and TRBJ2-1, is EAGVAQSPRYKIIEKRQSVAFWCNPISGHATLYWYQQILGQGPKLLIQFQNNGVVDDSQLPKDRFSAERLKGVDSTLKIQPAKLEDSAVYLCASQELRTNNEQFFGPGTRLTVL.

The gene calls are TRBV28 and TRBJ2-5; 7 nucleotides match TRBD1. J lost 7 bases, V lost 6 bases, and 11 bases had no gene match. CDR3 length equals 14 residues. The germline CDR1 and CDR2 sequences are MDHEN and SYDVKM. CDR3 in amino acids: CASSPGQPLGTQYF. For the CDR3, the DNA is TGTGCCAGCAGCCCGGGACAGCCCCTGGGGACCCAGTACTTC.

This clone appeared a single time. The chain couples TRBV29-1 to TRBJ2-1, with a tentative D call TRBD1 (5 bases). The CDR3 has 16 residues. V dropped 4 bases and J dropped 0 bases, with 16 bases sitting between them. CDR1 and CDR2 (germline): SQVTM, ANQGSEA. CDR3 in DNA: TGCAGCGTTGTATCTTACAGGTCGGGCTCCTACAATGAGCAGTTCTTC. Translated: CSVVSYRSGSYNEQFF.